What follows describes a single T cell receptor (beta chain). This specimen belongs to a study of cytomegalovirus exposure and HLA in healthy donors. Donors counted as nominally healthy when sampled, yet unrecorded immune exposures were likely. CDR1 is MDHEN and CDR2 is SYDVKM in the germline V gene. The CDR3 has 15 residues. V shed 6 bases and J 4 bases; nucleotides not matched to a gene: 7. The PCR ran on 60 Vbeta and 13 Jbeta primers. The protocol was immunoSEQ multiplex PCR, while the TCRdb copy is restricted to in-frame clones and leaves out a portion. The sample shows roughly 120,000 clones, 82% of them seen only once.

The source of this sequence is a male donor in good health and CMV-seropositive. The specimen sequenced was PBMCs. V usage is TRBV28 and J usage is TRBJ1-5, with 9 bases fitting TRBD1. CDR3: CASSPDRGGNQPQHF. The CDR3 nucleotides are TGTGCCAGCAGCCCTGACAGGGGGGGGAATCAGCCCCAGCATTTT.